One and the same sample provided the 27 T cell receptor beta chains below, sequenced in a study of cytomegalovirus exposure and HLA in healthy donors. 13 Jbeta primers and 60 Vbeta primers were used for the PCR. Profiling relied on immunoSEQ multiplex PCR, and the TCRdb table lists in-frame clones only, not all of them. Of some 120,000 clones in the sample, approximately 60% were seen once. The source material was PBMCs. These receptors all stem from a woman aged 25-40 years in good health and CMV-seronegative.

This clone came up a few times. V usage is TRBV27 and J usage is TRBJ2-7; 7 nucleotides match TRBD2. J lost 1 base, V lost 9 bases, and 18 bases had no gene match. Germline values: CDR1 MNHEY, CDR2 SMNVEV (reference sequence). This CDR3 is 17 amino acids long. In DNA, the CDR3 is TGTGCCAGTTCACTAATCCCCCGGAGTAGCGGGTCCTACGAGCAGTACTTC. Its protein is CASSLIPRSSGSYEQYF.

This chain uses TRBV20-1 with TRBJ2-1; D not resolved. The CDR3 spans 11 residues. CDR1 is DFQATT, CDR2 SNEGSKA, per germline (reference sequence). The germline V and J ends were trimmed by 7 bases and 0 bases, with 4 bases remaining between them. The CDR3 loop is CSEHSYNEQFF. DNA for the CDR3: TGCAGTGAACACTCCTACAATGAGCAGTTCTTC.

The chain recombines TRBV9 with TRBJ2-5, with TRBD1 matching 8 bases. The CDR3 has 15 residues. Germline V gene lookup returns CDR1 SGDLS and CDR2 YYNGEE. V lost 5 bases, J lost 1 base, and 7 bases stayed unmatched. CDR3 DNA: TGTGCCAGCAGTCCACAGGGGGGAAGCCAAGAGACCCAGTACTTC. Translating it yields CASSPQGGSQETQYF.

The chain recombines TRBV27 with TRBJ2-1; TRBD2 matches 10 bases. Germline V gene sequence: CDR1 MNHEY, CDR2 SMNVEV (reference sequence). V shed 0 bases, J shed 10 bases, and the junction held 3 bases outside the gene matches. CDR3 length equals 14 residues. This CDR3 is CASSLSLAGEEQFF. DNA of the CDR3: TGTGCCAGCAGTTTATCTCTAGCGGGAGAGGAGCAGTTCTTC.

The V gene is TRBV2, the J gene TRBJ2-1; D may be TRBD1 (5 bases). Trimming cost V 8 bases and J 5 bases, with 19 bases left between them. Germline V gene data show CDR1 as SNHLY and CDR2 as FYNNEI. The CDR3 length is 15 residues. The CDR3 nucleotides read TGTGCCAGCGGTCGTTCGGGTCAAGGGGACAATGAGCAGTTCTTC. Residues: CASGRSGQGDNEQFF.

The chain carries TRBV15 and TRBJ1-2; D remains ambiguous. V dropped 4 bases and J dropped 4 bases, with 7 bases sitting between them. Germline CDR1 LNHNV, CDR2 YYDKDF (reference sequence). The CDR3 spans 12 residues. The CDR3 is CATSTRSYGYTF. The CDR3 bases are TGTGCCACCAGCACACGGAGCTATGGCTACACCTTC.

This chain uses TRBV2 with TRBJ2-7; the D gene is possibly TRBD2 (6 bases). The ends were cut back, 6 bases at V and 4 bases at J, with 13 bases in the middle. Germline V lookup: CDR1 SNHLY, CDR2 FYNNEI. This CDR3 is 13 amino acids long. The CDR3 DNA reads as TGTGCCAGCAGGACTAGTGCCGATTACGAGCAGTACTTC. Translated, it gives CASRTSADYEQYF.

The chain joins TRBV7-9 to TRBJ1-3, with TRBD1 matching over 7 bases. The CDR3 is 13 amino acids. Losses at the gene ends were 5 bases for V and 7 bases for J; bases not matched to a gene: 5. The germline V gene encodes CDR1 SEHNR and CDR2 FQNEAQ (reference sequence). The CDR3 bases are TGTGCCAGCAGCACGGGACAGCCGAACACCATATATTTT. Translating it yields CASSTGQPNTIYF.

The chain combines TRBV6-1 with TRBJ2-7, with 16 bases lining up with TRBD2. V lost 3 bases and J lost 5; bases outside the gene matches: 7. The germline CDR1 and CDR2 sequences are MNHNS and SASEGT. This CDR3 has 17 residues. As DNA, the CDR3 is TGTGCCAGCAGTGAGAAGGGACTAGCGGGAGGGTTGGACGAGCAGTACTTC. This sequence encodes CASSEKGLAGGLDEQYF.

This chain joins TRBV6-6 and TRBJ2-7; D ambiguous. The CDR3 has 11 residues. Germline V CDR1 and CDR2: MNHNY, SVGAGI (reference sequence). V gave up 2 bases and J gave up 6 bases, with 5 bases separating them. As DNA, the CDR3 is TGTGCCAGCAGTTACACGAGCGAGCAGTACTTC. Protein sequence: CASSYTSEQYF.

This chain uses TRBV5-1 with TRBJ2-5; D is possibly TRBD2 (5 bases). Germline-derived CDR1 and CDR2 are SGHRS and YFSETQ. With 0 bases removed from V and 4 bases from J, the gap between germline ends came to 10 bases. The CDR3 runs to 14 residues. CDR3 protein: CASSLDVSAETQYF. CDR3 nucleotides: TGCGCCAGCAGCTTGGATGTTAGCGCAGAGACCCAGTACTTC.

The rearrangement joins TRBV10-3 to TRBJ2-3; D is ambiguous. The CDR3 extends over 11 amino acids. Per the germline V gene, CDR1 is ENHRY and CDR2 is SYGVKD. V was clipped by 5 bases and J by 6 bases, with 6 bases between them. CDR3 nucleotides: TGTGCCATCAGTCCCTCCGATACGCAGTATTTT. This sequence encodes CAISPSDTQYF.

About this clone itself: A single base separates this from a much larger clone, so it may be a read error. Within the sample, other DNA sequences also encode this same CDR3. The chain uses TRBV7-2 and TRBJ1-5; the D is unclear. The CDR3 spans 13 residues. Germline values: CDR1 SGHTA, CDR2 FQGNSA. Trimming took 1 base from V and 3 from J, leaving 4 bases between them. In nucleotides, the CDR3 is TGTGCCAGCAGCTTAGGGCTCAATCAGCCCCAGCATTTT. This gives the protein CASSLGLNQPQHF.

The CDR3 coding sequence is TGTGCCTGGAGTTACGGTTGGGACAGGAGCTCCTATAATTCACCCCTCCACTTT. This encodes CAWSYGWDRSSYNSPLHF. This chain links TRBV30 with TRBJ1-6, with 8 bases that match TRBD1. The ends lost 2 bases at V and 0 bases at J; junction bases unmatched: 9. CDR1 is GTSNPN, CDR2 SVGIG, per germline (reference sequence). CDR3 length: 18 amino acids.

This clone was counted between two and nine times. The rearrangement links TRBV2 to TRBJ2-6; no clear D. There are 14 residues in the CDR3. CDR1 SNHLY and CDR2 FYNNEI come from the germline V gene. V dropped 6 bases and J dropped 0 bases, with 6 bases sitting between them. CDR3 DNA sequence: TGTGCCAGCAGGGAGAGCTCTGGGGCCAACGTCCTGACTTTC. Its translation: CASRESSGANVLTF.

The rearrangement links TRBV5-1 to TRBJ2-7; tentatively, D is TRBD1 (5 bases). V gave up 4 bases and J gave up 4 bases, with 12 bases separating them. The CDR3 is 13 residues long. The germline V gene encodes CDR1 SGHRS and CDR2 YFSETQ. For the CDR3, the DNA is TGCGCCAGCAGCCCTGGAGCAGGGTACGAGCAGTACTTC. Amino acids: CASSPGAGYEQYF.

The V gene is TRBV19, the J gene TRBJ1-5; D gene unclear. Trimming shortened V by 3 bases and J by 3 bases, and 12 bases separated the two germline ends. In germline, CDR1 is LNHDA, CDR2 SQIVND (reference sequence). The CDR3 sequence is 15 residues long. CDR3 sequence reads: CASSMGVSVNQPQHF. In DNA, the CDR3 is TGTGCCAGTAGTATGGGCGTTTCCGTCAATCAGCCCCAGCATTTT.

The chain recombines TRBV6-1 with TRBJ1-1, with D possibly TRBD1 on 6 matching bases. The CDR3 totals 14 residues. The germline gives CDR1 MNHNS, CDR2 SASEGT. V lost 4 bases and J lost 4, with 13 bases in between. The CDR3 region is CASSGGGRATEAFF. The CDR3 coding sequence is TGTGCCAGCAGTGGCGGGGGCCGGGCCACTGAAGCTTTCTTT.

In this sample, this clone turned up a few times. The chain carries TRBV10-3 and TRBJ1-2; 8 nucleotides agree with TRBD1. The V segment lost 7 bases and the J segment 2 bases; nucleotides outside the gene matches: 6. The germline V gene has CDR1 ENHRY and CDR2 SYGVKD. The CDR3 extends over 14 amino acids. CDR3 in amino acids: CAITAGQANYGYTF. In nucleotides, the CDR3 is TGTGCCATCACCGCGGGACAGGCGAACTATGGCTACACCTTC.

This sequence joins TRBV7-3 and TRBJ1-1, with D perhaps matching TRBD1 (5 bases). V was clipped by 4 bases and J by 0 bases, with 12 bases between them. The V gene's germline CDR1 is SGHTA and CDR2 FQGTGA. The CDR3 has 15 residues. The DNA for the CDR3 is TGTGCCAGCAGCTACAGGATAGGGGTGAACACTGAAGCTTTCTTT. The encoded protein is CASSYRIGVNTEAFF.

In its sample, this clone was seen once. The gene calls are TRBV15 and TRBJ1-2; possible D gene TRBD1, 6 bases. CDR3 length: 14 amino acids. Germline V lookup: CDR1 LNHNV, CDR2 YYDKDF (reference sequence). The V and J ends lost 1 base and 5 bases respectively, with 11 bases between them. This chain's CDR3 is CATSRAGGPYGYTF. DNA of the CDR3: TGTGCCACCAGCAGAGCGGGGGGCCCTTATGGCTACACCTTC. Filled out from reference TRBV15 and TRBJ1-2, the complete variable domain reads DAMVIQNPRYQVTQFGKPVTLSCSQTLNHNVMYWYQQKSSQAPKLLFHYYDKDFNNEADTPDNFQSRRPNTSFCFLDIRSPGLGDTAMYLCATSRAGGPYGYTFGSGTRLTVV.

CDR3 in DNA: TGCGCCAGCAGCGCGACAGGGCTCCCCGAGACCCAGTACTTC. Encoded protein: CASSATGLPETQYF. This sequence joins TRBV4-1 and TRBJ2-5, with 7 bases that match TRBD1. Germline lookup yields CDR1 MGHRA and CDR2 YSYEKL. There are 14 residues in the CDR3. V was clipped by 5 bases and J by 5 bases; unmatched bases: 8.

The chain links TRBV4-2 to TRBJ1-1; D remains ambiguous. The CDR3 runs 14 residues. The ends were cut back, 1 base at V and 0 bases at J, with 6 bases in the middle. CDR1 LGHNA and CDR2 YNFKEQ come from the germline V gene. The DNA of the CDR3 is TGTGCCAGCAGCCAAGGGGGAGTGAACACTGAAGCTTTCTTT. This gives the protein CASSQGGVNTEAFF.

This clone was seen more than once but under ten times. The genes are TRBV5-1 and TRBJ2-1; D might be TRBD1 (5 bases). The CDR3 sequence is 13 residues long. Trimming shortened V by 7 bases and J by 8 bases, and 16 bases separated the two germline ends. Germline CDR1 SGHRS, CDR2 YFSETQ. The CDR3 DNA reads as TGCGCCAGCCGAGCGTCCCAGGGCTATGAGCAGTTCTTC. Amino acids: CASRASQGYEQFF.

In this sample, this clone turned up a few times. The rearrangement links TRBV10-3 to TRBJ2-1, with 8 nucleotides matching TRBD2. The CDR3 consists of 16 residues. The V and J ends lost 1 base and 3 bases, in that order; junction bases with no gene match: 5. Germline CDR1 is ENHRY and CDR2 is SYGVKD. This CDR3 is CAISEYSGGDYNEQFF. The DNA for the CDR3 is TGTGCCATCAGTGAGTACTCGGGAGGGGACTACAATGAGCAGTTCTTC.

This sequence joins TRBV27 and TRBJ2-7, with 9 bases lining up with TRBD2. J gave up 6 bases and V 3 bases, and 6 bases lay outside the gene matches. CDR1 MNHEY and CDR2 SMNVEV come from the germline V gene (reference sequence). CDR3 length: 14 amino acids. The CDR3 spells CASSLGGRAGEQYF. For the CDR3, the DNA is TGTGCCAGCAGTTTGGGCGGGAGGGCCGGCGAGCAGTACTTC.

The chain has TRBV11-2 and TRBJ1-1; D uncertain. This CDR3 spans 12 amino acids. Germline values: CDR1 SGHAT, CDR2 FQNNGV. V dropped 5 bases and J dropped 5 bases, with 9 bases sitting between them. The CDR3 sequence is CASSLVGTEAFF. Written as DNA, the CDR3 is TGTGCCAGCAGCCTTGTCGGTACTGAAGCTTTCTTT.